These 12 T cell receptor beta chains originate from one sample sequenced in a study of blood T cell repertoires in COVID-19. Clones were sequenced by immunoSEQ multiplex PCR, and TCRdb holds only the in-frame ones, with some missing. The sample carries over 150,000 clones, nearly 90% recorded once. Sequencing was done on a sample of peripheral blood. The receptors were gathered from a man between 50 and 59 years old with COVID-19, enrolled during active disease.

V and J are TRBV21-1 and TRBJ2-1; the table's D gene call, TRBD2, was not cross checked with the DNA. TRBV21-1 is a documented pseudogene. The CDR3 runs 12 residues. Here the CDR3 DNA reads TGTGCCAGCAGCGTACCACCGGGAGTCGGGGTCTTC. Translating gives CASSVPPGVGVF.

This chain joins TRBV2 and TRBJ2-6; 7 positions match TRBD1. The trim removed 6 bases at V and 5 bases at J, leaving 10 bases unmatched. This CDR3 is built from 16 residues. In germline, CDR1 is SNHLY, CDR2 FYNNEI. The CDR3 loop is CASSPGTDYRANVLTF. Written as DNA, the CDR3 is TGTGCCAGCAGCCCCGGGACAGACTATAGGGCCAACGTCCTGACTTTC.

The chain's CDR3 is CASSRDSSTDTQYF. For the CDR3, the DNA is TGTGCCAGCAGCCGGGACAGCTCCACAGATACGCAGTATTTT. V usage is TRBV14 and J usage is TRBJ2-3, with 7 bases fitting TRBD1. Germline trimming cut 4 bases from V and 2 bases from J; bases unmatched to any gene: 3. Germline CDR1 SGHDN, CDR2 FVKESK. The CDR3 sequence is 14 residues long.

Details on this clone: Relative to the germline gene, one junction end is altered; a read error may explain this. The CDR3 bases are TGTGCTAGCAGCTCGACTAGCGGGAGTTGGGAGACCCAGTACTTC. Its protein is CASSSTSGSWETQYF. V gene TRBV7-7 combines with J gene TRBJ2-5; 12 nucleotides agree with TRBD2. Germline CDR1 is SSHAT and CDR2 is FNYEAQ (reference sequence). This CDR3 comprises 15 residues.

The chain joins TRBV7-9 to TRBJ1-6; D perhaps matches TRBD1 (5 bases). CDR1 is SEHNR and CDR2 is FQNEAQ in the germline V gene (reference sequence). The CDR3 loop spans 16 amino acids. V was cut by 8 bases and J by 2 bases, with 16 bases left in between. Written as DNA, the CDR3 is TGTGCCAGCCGGCAGGGCGCCGGCACCTATAATTCACCCCTCCACTTT. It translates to CASRQGAGTYNSPLHF. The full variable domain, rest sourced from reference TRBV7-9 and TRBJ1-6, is DTGVSQNPRHKITKRGQNVTFRCDPISEHNRLYWYRQTLGQGPEFLTYFQNEAQLEKSRLLSDRFSAERPKGSFSTLEIQRTEQGDSAMYLCASRQGAGTYNSPLHFGNGTRLTVT.

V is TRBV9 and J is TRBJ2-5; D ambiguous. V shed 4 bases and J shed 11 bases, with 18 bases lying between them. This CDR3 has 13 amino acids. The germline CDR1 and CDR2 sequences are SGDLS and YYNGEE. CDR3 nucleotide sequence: TGTGCCAGCAGCCCCCCTTTGGAGACCCTTCAGTACTTC. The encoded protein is CASSPPLETLQYF. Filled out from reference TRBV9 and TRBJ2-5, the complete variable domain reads DSGVTQTPKHLITATGQRVTLRCSPRSGDLSVYWYQQSLDQGLQFLIQYYNGEERAKGNILERFSAQQFPDLHSELNLSSLELGDSALYFCASSPPLETLQYFGPGTRLLVL.

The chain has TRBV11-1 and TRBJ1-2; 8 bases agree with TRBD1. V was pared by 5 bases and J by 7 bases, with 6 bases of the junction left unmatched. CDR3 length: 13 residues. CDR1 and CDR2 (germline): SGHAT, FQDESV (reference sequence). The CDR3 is CASSRDRGSGYTF. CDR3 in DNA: TGTGCCAGCAGCCGAGACAGGGGTAGTGGCTACACCTTC.

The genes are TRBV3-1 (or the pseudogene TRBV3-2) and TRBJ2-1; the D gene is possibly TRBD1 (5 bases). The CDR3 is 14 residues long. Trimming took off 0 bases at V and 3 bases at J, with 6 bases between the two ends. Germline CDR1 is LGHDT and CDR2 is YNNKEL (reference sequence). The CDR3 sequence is CASSQDTGYNEQFF. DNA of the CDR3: TGTGCCAGCAGCCAAGATACAGGCTACAATGAGCAGTTCTTC.

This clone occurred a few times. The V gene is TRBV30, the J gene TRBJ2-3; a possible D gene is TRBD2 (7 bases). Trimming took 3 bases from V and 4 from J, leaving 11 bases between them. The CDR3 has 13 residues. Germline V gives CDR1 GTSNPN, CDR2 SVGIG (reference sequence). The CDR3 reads CAWSEGGSDTQYF. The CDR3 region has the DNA TGTGCCTGGAGCGAGGGGGGGTCAGATACGCAGTATTTT.

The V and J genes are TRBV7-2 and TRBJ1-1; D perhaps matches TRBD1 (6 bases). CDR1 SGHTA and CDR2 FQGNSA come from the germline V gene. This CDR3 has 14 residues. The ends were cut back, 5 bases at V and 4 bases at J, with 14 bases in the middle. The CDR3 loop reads CASSQQGPSTEAFF. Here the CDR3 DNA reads TGTGCCAGCAGCCAACAGGGCCCTAGCACTGAAGCTTTCTTT.

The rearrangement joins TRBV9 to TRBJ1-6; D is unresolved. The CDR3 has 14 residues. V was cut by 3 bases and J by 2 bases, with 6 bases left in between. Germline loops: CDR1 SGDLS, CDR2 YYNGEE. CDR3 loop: CASSDGTYNSPLHF. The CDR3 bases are TGTGCCAGCAGCGACGGGACCTATAATTCACCCCTCCACTTT.

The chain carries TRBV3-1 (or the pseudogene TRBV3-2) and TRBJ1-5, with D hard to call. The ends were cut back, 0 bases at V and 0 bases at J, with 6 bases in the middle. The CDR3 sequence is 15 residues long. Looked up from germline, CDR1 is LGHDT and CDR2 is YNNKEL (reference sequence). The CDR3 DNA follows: TGTGCCAGCAGCCAAGAGATCGGTAGCAATCAGCCCCAGCATTTT. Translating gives CASSQEIGSNQPQHF.